The entry below gives a single TCR beta chain sequence along with its context. The data originate from a study of Ad26.COV2.S vaccination and SARS-CoV-2 variants. Treatment given: about 20 received Ad26.COV2.S at low or high dose, single or two shots; roughly five received placebo; per-sample allocation not given. It was on day 63 after the first vaccine or placebo injection that samples were taken. Method: immunoSEQ multiplex PCR; TCRdb's copy keeps in-frame clones and lacks some. The sample holds 300,000 to 500,000 clones, less than 90% seen once. After removal of 0 bases from V and 3 bases from J, the junction contained 4 bases not matched to a gene. Per the germline V gene, CDR1 is WSHSY and CDR2 is SAAADI. The CDR3 has 15 residues.

The chain joins TRBV10-2 to TRBJ1-2; TRBD1 matches at 7 bases. Sample: peripheral blood, taken in a trial of Ad26.COV2.S vaccine versus placebo. This sequence was found in a person between 18 and 60 years old who received the Ad26.COV2.S COVID-19 vaccine or a placebo. The CDR3 DNA follows: TGCGCCAGCAGTGAGTCTCGGCAGGGGGACTATGGCTACACCTTC. This encodes CASSESRQGDYGYTF.